The following is a T cell receptor beta chain sequence with its context. Antigen specificity is unknown. Germline assignment: CDR1 SGHVS and CDR2 FNYEAQ. Trimming removed 5 bases from V and 2 bases from J; junction bases left unmatched: 11. The CDR3 spans 16 residues. The data derive from a study of shared clonotypes between healthy human individuals. Study-level results: Relative to clonotypes present in all four donors, those not shared had lower generation probabilities.

Naive CD8 cells comprised CD45RO-negative, CCR7-positively selected cells, excluding terminally differentiated effector memory CD45RA+ cells. TCRdb's table, derived via immunoSEQ multiplex PCR, lists solely in-frame clones and lacks some. The sample carries 2 million to 2.5 million clones, approximately 94% recorded once. The sample consisted of naive CD8+ T cells sorted from blood. This TCR was recovered from a man younger than 30 in good health. The chain employs TRBV7-6 and TRBJ2-7, with TRBD2 identical over 8 bases. The CDR3 bases are TGTGCCAGCAGCGAAGCGGTGCGGGGGGCCCCCTACGAGCAGTACTTC. Amino acids: CASSEAVRGAPYEQYF.